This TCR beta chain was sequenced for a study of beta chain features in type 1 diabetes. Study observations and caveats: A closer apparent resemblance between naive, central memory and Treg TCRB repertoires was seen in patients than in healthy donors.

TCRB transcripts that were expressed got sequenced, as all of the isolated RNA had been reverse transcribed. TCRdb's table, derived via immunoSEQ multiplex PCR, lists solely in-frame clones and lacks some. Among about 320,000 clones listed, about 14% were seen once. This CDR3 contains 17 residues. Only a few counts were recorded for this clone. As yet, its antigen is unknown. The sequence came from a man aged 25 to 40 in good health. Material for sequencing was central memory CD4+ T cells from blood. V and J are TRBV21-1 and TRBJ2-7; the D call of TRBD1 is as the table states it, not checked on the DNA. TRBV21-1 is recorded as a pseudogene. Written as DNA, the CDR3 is TGTGCCAGCAGCAAGGGCGACAGGGTAATTTCAAACTACGAGCAGTACGTC. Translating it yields CASSKGDRVISNYEQYV.